The 24 T cell receptor beta chains reported below all come from one sample, sequenced in a study of beta chain features in type 1 diabetes. Since all of the isolated RNA was reverse transcribed, expressed TCRB transcripts were what got sequenced. The table came from immunoSEQ multiplex PCR; TCRdb's copy has only in-frame clones and leaves some out. Of around 330,000 clones in the sample, approximately 11% were seen once. The specimen was naive CD4+ T cells from blood. These receptors were collected from a woman aged 30 to 39 in good health.

The chain uses TRBV11-2 and TRBJ1-2; no clear D. Germline values: CDR1 SGHAT, CDR2 FQNNGV. CDR3 length equals 13 residues. Trimming stripped 5 bases from V and 4 bases from J, with 11 bases between. The CDR3 DNA sequence: TGTGCCAGCAGCCAGGACGGGATCTATGGCTACACCTTC. Its protein product is CASSQDGIYGYTF.

Only a few counts were recorded for this clone. This chain joins TRBV28 and TRBJ2-7, with D possibly matching TRBD1 (6 bases). The CDR3 runs 15 residues. V was pared by 4 bases and J by 3 bases, with 16 bases between. Germline CDR1 MDHEN, CDR2 SYDVKM. The DNA for the CDR3 is TGTGCCAGCAGTTCCCCCGGCTCGGACAGCTACGAGCAGTACTTC. Its protein is CASSSPGSDSYEQYF.

This clone was counted only a few times. The CDR3 DNA sequence: TGTGCCAGCAGCTCACCCGGGACAGGGGAAAGGAATGAGCAGTTCTTC. It encodes CASSSPGTGERNEQFF. The rearrangement joins TRBV7-2 to TRBJ2-1; TRBD1 matches 10 bases. Germline CDR1 is SGHTA and CDR2 is FQGNSA. With 4 bases clipped from V and 7 bases from J, the junction kept 10 bases outside the gene matches. CDR3 length: 16 amino acids. Using reference TRBV7-2 and TRBJ2-1 for the parts outside the CDR3, the full variable domain is GAGVSQSPSNKVTEKGKDVELRCDPISGHTALYWYRQSLGQGLEFLIYFQGNSAPDKSGLPSDRFSAERTGGSVSTLTIQRTQQEDSAVYLCASSSPGTGERNEQFFGPGTRLTVL.

This rearrangement joins TRBV30 to TRBJ2-7; 7 bases map to TRBD2. The CDR3 is 15 residues long. J was trimmed by 0 bases and V by 0 bases; bases with no gene match: 5. From germline, CDR1 is GTSNPN and CDR2 SVGIG (reference sequence). The DNA for the CDR3 is TGTGCCTGGAGTGTCGGCCTAGCGGCCTCCTACGAGCAGTACTTC. Its translation is CAWSVGLAASYEQYF.

In this sample, this clone turned up a few times. The CDR3 region has the DNA TGTGCCAGCAATTCCGGGACAGGTTACAATGAGCAGTTCTTC. Translated, it gives CASNSGTGYNEQFF. The chain has TRBV7-2 and TRBJ2-1, with 8 bases matching TRBD1. Germline V gene sequence: CDR1 SGHTA, CDR2 FQGNSA. J lost 4 bases, V lost 7 bases, and 6 bases had no gene match. The CDR3 has 14 residues.

The chain is built from TRBV2 and TRBJ1-5; perhaps TRBD1 as D (6 bases). This CDR3 is built from 14 residues. CDR1 is SNHLY, CDR2 FYNNEI, per germline. V dropped 6 bases and J dropped 3 bases, with 12 bases sitting between them. The CDR3 bases are TGTGCCAGCAGGACGACAGGATACAATCAGCCCCAGCATTTT. This encodes CASRTTGYNQPQHF. Complete variable domain (other parts from reference TRBV2 and TRBJ1-5): EPEVTQTPSHQVTQMGQEVILRCVPISNHLYFYWYRQILGQKVEFLVSFYNNEISEKSEIFDDQFSVERPDGSNFTLKIRSTKLEDSAMYFCASRTTGYNQPQHFGDGTRLSIL.

The chain uses TRBV7-3 and TRBJ2-1; D is perhaps TRBD2 (6 bases). V lost 5 bases and J lost 5, with 16 bases in between. There are 15 residues in the CDR3. Germline CDR1 reads SGHTA; CDR2 reads FQGTGA. CDR3 sequence (DNA): TGTGCCAGCAGCCCTGGAGGGAGGATCAACAATGAGCAGTTCTTC. Its protein is CASSPGGRINNEQFF.

This chain uses TRBV18 with TRBJ1-2; 7 nucleotides line up with TRBD1. The CDR3 consists of 13 residues. The trim removed 2 bases at V and 7 bases at J, leaving 4 bases unmatched. CDR1 and CDR2 (germline): KGHSH, LQKENI. CDR3 nucleotide sequence: TGTGCCAGCTCACCATCAACAGGGGCTGGCTACACCTTC. Encoded protein: CASSPSTGAGYTF.

The CDR3 is CASSVAFPGQGQTKNTEAFF. The CDR3 nucleotides read TGTGCCAGCAGCGTAGCTTTTCCCGGACAGGGCCAGACGAAGAACACTGAAGCTTTCTTT. The V gene is TRBV9, the J gene TRBJ1-1; TRBD1 matches 8 bases. Per germline, CDR1 SGDLS and CDR2 YYNGEE. The CDR3 consists of 20 residues. Trimming cost V 0 bases and J 1 base; bases outside gene matches: 17.

This clone was counted a few times. The chain has TRBV27 and TRBJ2-2; D is possibly TRBD2 (6 bases). Trimming removed 6 bases at V and 2 bases at J, with 10 bases between. Germline CDR1 reads MNHEY; CDR2 reads SMNVEV (reference sequence). The CDR3 sequence is 14 residues long. This CDR3 reads CASSSGLNTGELFF. The CDR3 nucleotides read TGTGCCAGCAGCTCGGGACTCAACACCGGGGAGCTGTTTTTT.

This clone was seen a few times. The chain combines TRBV6-6 with TRBJ2-1, with 7 bases matching TRBD2. Germline CDR1 MNHNY, CDR2 SVGAGI (reference sequence). With V trimmed by 5 bases and J by 7 bases, 8 bases remained unmatched. CDR3 length: 14 residues. The CDR3 nucleotides are TGTGCCAGCAGTGGCCCTACTAGCGCTAATGAGCAGTTCTTC. Residues: CASSGPTSANEQFF.

This clone was seen more than once but under ten times. J is TRBJ2-7 and V is TRBV14; 10 bases map to TRBD1. The CDR3 has 15 residues. The V gene's germline CDR1 is SGHDN and CDR2 FVKESK. V dropped 5 bases and J dropped 4; count of bases not matched to a gene: 8. CDR3 nucleotide sequence: TGTGCCAGCAGCGACGCGGGACAGGGGTGGTACGAGCAGTACTTC. Encoded protein: CASSDAGQGWYEQYF.

The chain employs TRBV9 and TRBJ2-2, with 12 bases fitting TRBD2. V gave up 0 bases and J gave up 4 bases; unmatched junction bases: 10. In germline, CDR1 is SGDLS, CDR2 YYNGEE. This CDR3 is 19 amino acids long. This CDR3 reads CASSVATASGRAGTGELFF. The DNA of the CDR3 is TGTGCCAGCAGCGTAGCTACGGCTAGCGGGAGGGCGGGCACCGGGGAGCTGTTTTTT.

The chain couples TRBV2 to TRBJ2-5; 9 nucleotides agree with TRBD1. Losses at the gene ends were 4 bases for V and 2 bases for J; bases not matched to a gene: 2. This CDR3 comprises 14 residues. Germline loops: CDR1 SNHLY, CDR2 FYNNEI. The CDR3 here is CASSGQGGQETQYF. The CDR3 DNA reads as TGTGCCAGCAGTGGACAGGGGGGGCAAGAGACCCAGTACTTC.

This clone was seen more than once but under ten times. Its ends do not fully match the called genes, so a read error is possible. The genes are TRBV7-7 and TRBJ2-5, with 8 bases identical to TRBD1. The CDR3 is made up of 14 amino acids. Germline V CDR1 and CDR2: SSHAT, FNYEAQ (reference sequence). CDR3: CASSTSGGGETQYF. Written as DNA, the CDR3 is TGTGCTAGCAGCACCTCAGGGGGCGGCGAGACCCAGTACTTC.

J is TRBJ1-5 and V is TRBV28, with unresolved D. This CDR3 is 14 amino acids long. Germline V gene lookup returns CDR1 MDHEN and CDR2 SYDVKM. V lost 4 bases and J 11 bases, leaving 18 bases between the germline ends. The CDR3 DNA reads TGTGCCAGCAGTTGGGAGGCGATAGGCCAAGCCCAGCATTTT. Protein sequence: CASSWEAIGQAQHF.

This clone was found a few times. V gene TRBV29-1 combines with J gene TRBJ2-2, with 10 bases fitting TRBD2. The length of the CDR3 is 14 residues. The trim removed 4 bases at V and 6 bases at J, leaving 5 bases unmatched. Germline V gives CDR1 SQVTM, CDR2 ANQGSEA. The CDR3 nucleotides are TGCAGCGTTGCGGCTAGCGGGAGCTCCGGGGAGCTGTTTTTT. Residues: CSVAASGSSGELFF.

V gene TRBV4-1 combines with J gene TRBJ2-1, with 15 bases that match TRBD2. Germline CDR1 MGHRA, CDR2 YSYEKL. The CDR3 has 16 residues. V trimming: 1 base; J trimming: 7 bases; junction bases outside the gene matches: 2. CDR3 sequence reads: CASSQVGTSGRNEQFF. In DNA, the CDR3 is TGCGCCAGCAGCCAAGTAGGGACTAGCGGGAGGAATGAGCAGTTCTTC.

The chain joins TRBV6-5 to TRBJ2-6; no reliable D call. The CDR3 contains 14 residues. Trimming took 7 bases from V and 4 from J, leaving 11 bases between them. Germline-derived CDR1 and CDR2 are MNHEY and SVGAGI. The CDR3 DNA reads as TGTGCCAGCAAAAGCTTTTCCGGGGCCAACGTCCTGACTTTC. It yields the protein CASKSFSGANVLTF.

In this sample, this clone turned up a few times. This rearrangement joins TRBV28 to TRBJ1-5; D remains unclear. CDR1 is MDHEN, CDR2 SYDVKM, per germline. The CDR3 covers 12 residues. The V end lost 6 bases, the J end lost 2 bases, and 5 bases lay between the germline ends. CDR3 sequence reads: CASRPGNQPQHF. The CDR3 DNA reads TGTGCCAGCAGGCCGGGCAATCAGCCCCAGCATTTT.

This clone has just a few counts. The chain combines TRBV18 with TRBJ2-1; maybe TRBD2 (5 bases). In germline, CDR1 is KGHSH, CDR2 LQKENI. The V and J ends lost 3 bases and 8 bases respectively, with 17 bases between them. This CDR3 spans 15 amino acids. CDR3 DNA: TGTGCCAGCTCACCGCGCGGAGTCGGAGGCGATGAGCAGTTCTTC. Translated, it gives CASSPRGVGGDEQFF.

The chain has TRBV28 and TRBJ2-5; D gene uncertain. From germline, CDR1 is MDHEN and CDR2 SYDVKM. The V end lost 4 bases, the J end lost 0 bases, and 9 bases lay between the germline ends. CDR3 length: 14 amino acids. The CDR3 DNA reads as TGTGCCAGCAGTTCAAGCAGGTACCAAGAGACCCAGTACTTC. Protein sequence: CASSSSRYQETQYF.

The chain is built from TRBV5-1 and TRBJ2-2; weak D call: TRBD2 (6 bases). The V end lost 2 bases, the J end lost 1 base, and 6 bases lay between the germline ends. The CDR3 sequence is 14 residues long. Germline assignment: CDR1 SGHRS and CDR2 YFSETQ. The CDR3 spells CASSFGGNTGELFF. The DNA of the CDR3 is TGCGCCAGCAGCTTCGGGGGGAACACCGGGGAGCTGTTTTTT.

The chain uses TRBV28 and TRBJ1-5; D remains unclear. CDR1 MDHEN and CDR2 SYDVKM come from the germline V gene. Trimming stripped 1 base from V and 6 bases from J, with 19 bases between. The CDR3 spans 17 residues. CDR3 protein: CASSLLEARRPAQPQHF. The CDR3 DNA is TGTGCCAGCAGTTTATTGGAAGCCAGGAGGCCCGCTCAGCCCCAGCATTTT.